One sample yielded the 32 T cell receptor beta chains listed below, sequenced in a study of identical twins. MiXCR, applied by TCRdb to the 5' RACE reads, yields one record per CDR3 protein. This table has around 530,000 distinct CDR3 sequences, approximately 16% appearing once. The same data also went into a second study, on yellow fever vaccine responses in identical twins.

Sequencing used CD4+ T cells sorted from blood. The receptors stem from a woman aged 18 to 35 in good health.

The chain is built from TRBV12-5 and TRBJ2-1; TRBD2 agrees at 12 bases. There are 18 residues in the CDR3. CDR1 and CDR2 (germline): LGHNT, FRNRAP. The CDR3 DNA is TGTGCCATCTGTTTAGTCCGCAGACTAGCGGGGGCTTACAATGAGCAGTTCTTC. This encodes CAICLVRRLAGAYNEQFF. The complete variable domain, with remaining parts taken from reference TRBV12-5 and TRBJ2-1, reads DARVTQTPRHKVTEMGQEVTMRCQPILGHNTVFWYRQTMMQGLELLAYFRNRAPLDDSGMPKDRFSAEMPDATLATLKIQPSEPRDSAVYFCAICLVRRLAGAYNEQFFGPGTRLTVL.

The V and J genes are TRBV3-1 and TRBJ1-2; D unclear. V was clipped by 1 base and J by 14 bases, with 11 bases between them. The CDR3 spans 11 residues. The germline V gene has CDR1 LGHDT and CDR2 YNNKEL (reference sequence). The CDR3 here is CASSQGARRTF. CDR3 coding DNA: TGTGCCAGCAGCCAAGGAGCCAGGAGGACCTTC.

This chain connects TRBV2 to TRBJ2-1; TRBD2 might be the D (6 bases). Germline V gives CDR1 SNHLY, CDR2 FYNNEI. This CDR3 contains 16 residues. V lost 1 base and J 6 bases, leaving 16 bases between the germline ends. CDR3: CASSEGGGFRGNEQFF. CDR3 bases: TGTGCCAGCAGTGAAGGGGGAGGTTTTAGGGGCAATGAGCAGTTCTTC. Using reference TRBV2 and TRBJ2-1 for the parts outside the CDR3, the full variable domain is EPEVTQTPSHQVTQMGQEVILRCVPISNHLYFYWYRQILGQKVEFLVSFYNNEISEKSEIFDDQFSVERPDGSNFTLKIRSTKLEDSAMYFCASSEGGGFRGNEQFFGPGTRLTVL.

This chain joins TRBV9 and TRBJ1-1; D remains ambiguous. The CDR3 runs 14 residues. The ends were cut back, 1 base at V and 6 bases at J, with 13 bases in the middle. CDR1 is SGDLS, CDR2 YYNGEE, per germline. The CDR3 region has the DNA TGTGCCAGCAGCGTAAACGAGTGGGGTGCTGAAGCTTTCTTT. It yields the protein CASSVNEWGAEAFF. The complete variable domain, with remaining parts taken from reference TRBV9 and TRBJ1-1, reads DSGVTQTPKHLITATGQRVTLRCSPRSGDLSVYWYQQSLDQGLQFLIQYYNGEERAKGNILERFSAQQFPDLHSELNLSSLELGDSALYFCASSVNEWGAEAFFGQGTRLTVV.

The rearrangement links TRBV19 to TRBJ2-5; TRBD2 is a possible D gene (6 bases). V dropped 3 bases and J dropped 1 base, with 12 bases sitting between them. The CDR3 sequence is 15 residues long. Germline CDR1 is LNHDA and CDR2 is SQIVND (reference sequence). The CDR3 DNA reads as TGTGCCAGTAGTATTGGGGGAGCGGGCCAAGAGACCCAGTACTTC. Protein: CASSIGGAGQETQYF.

The chain is built from TRBV20-1 and TRBJ1-6; 8 bases are shared with TRBD1. J was trimmed by 10 bases and V by 6 bases; bases with no gene match: 14. Germline values: CDR1 DFQATT, CDR2 SNEGSKA (reference sequence). This CDR3 comprises 15 residues. The DNA of the CDR3 is TGCAGTGCAAATGACAGGACAGGGTTAAGCTCACCCCTCCACTTT. Residues: CSANDRTGLSSPLHF.

The V call is TRBV7-9, the J call TRBJ2-7; TRBD2 is a possible D gene (6 bases). The CDR3 loop spans 15 amino acids. CDR1 SEHNR and CDR2 FQNEAQ come from the germline V gene (reference sequence). With 2 bases removed from V and 1 base from J, the gap between germline ends came to 12 bases. Here the CDR3 DNA reads TGTGCCAGCAGCTTACGGGGGACGGATTCCTACGAGCAGTACTTC. The encoded protein is CASSLRGTDSYEQYF. Based on the CDR3 plus reference TRBV7-9 and TRBJ2-7, the full variable domain is DTGVSQNPRHKITKRGQNVTFRCDPISEHNRLYWYRQTLGQGPEFLTYFQNEAQLEKSRLLSDRFSAERPKGSFSTLEIQRTEQGDSAMYLCASSLRGTDSYEQYFGPGTRLTVT.

This clonotype was detected a few times. In DNA, the CDR3 is TGTGCCAGCAGCAGACAGCACAACACTGAAGCTTTCTTT. Its translation: CASSRQHNTEAFF. The chain joins TRBV6-2 or TRBV6-3 to TRBJ1-1; tentative D call: TRBD1 (5 bases). Per germline, CDR1 MNHEY and CDR2 SVGEGT. The V end lost 6 bases, the J end lost 2 bases, and 10 bases lay between the germline ends. This CDR3 region has 13 residues.

The sample holds a few counts of this clonotype. This CDR3 is CSARDSKGTGELFF. CDR3 nucleotide sequence: TGCAGTGCTAGAGATTCGAAAGGGACCGGGGAGCTGTTTTTT. The chain combines TRBV20-1 with TRBJ2-2; D unresolved. The CDR3 contains 14 residues. Germline values: CDR1 DFQATT, CDR2 SNEGSKA (reference sequence). V was clipped by 0 bases and J by 5 bases, with 10 bases between them.

This clonotype was counted only a few times. V is TRBV12-3 or TRBV12-4 and J is TRBJ1-1; D unclear. The CDR3 consists of 15 residues. Trimming took off 2 bases at V and 1 base at J, with 11 bases between the two ends. The CDR3 region is CASSLRTIRNTEAFF. CDR3 nucleotides: TGTGCCAGCAGTTTAAGGACGATCCGGAACACTGAAGCTTTCTTT.

The chain is built from TRBV5-1 and TRBJ1-2, with D perhaps matching TRBD1 (5 bases). The CDR3 totals 15 residues. Germline CDR1 reads SGHRS; CDR2 reads YFSETQ. The V end was cut by 0 bases, the J end by 2 bases, with 11 bases between. The CDR3 DNA is TGCGCCAGCAGCTTGGGTGTAGAGGGGAACTATGGCTACACCTTC. This gives the protein CASSLGVEGNYGYTF.

This clonotype was observed a few times. The V call is TRBV10-3, the J call TRBJ2-7, with 10 bases lining up with TRBD1. The germline V gene encodes CDR1 ENHRY and CDR2 SYGVKD. Germline trimming cut 6 bases from V and 3 bases from J; bases unmatched to any gene: 8. The CDR3 runs 15 residues. The CDR3 spells CAIRDRQGASYEQYF. The DNA for the CDR3 is TGTGCCATCAGGGATAGACAGGGGGCGAGCTACGAGCAGTACTTC.

This chain uses TRBV5-1 with TRBJ2-3, with D possibly TRBD1 on 6 matching bases. Trimming left V 2 bases short and J 5 bases short, with 12 bases between. There are 14 residues in the CDR3. Germline V lookup: CDR1 SGHRS, CDR2 YFSETQ. The CDR3 coding sequence is TGCGCCAGCAGCTTAACCCCAGGGGTAGATACGCAGTATTTT. Protein product: CASSLTPGVDTQYF.

This clonotype was observed a few times. V gene TRBV2 combines with J gene TRBJ2-1, with 7 bases aligning to TRBD2. Germline V gene lookup returns CDR1 SNHLY and CDR2 FYNNEI. CDR3 length: 13 residues. With 8 bases clipped from V and 6 bases from J, the junction kept 7 bases outside the gene matches. The CDR3 sequence is CASGGGVSNEQFF. For the CDR3, the DNA is TGTGCCAGCGGGGGGGGAGTGAGCAATGAGCAGTTCTTC.

This chain joins TRBV12-3 or TRBV12-4 and TRBJ2-3, with 16 bases fitting TRBD2. The CDR3 runs to 18 residues. Trimming at V came to 8 bases and at J to 2 bases, leaving 10 bases not matched to a gene. The CDR3 sequence is CASCSWGLAGGATDTQYF. The DNA of the CDR3 is TGTGCCAGCTGTTCCTGGGGACTAGCGGGGGGGGCCACAGATACGCAGTATTTT.

This clonotype has only a few counts. The V and J genes are TRBV12-3 or TRBV12-4 and TRBJ2-6; no clear D. Trimming pared 4 bases from V and 0 bases from J, leaving 7 bases between. There are 15 residues in the CDR3. The CDR3 DNA reads TGTGCCAGCAGTTCGCTATACTCTGGGGCCAACGTCCTGACTTTC. Translation: CASSSLYSGANVLTF.

This clonotype was seen a few times. The V call is TRBV27, the J call TRBJ2-3; 7 positions agree with TRBD2. J lost 1 base, V lost 6 bases, and 7 bases had no gene match. Germline V gene sequence: CDR1 MNHEY, CDR2 SMNVEV (reference sequence). The CDR3 consists of 15 residues. CDR3 region: CASRLERGRTDTQYF. The CDR3 DNA is TGTGCCAGCAGACTAGAGCGGGGACGCACAGATACGCAGTATTTT.

This clonotype occurred many times. The chain employs TRBV12-3 or TRBV12-4 and TRBJ1-6; the D is unclear. The CDR3 contains 15 residues. V lost 6 bases and J lost 0, with 9 bases in between. The CDR3: CASRQLGSYNSPLHF. The CDR3 DNA reads as TGTGCCAGCAGACAACTAGGCTCCTATAATTCACCCCTCCACTTT.

This chain uses TRBV24-1 with TRBJ2-5; 7 nucleotides line up with TRBD2. CDR3 length equals 15 residues. Looked up from germline, CDR1 is KGHDR and CDR2 is SFDVKD. Trimming took 3 bases from V and 5 from J; bases not matched to a gene: 8. The CDR3 protein is CATSDGGGMSETQYF. In nucleotides, the CDR3 is TGTGCCACCAGTGATGGCGGGGGAATGAGCGAGACCCAGTACTTC.

The V gene is TRBV20-1, the J gene TRBJ1-2; possible D gene TRBD1, 5 bases. Germline CDR1 and CDR2: DFQATT and SNEGSKA (reference sequence). The V end was cut by 3 bases, the J end by 5 bases, with 10 bases between. CDR3 length: 12 residues. The CDR3 sequence is CSASGTHYGYTF. CDR3 DNA sequence: TGCAGTGCTAGTGGGACCCATTATGGCTACACCTTC.

This clonotype was recorded a few times. The rearrangement uses TRBV20-1 and TRBJ2-7; D gene uncertain. CDR1 is DFQATT and CDR2 is SNEGSKA in the germline V gene (reference sequence). V was clipped by 3 bases and J by 4 bases, with 10 bases between them. This CDR3 region has 12 residues. This CDR3 is CSARGSGYEQYF. The CDR3 DNA follows: TGCAGTGCTAGGGGTTCCGGATACGAGCAGTACTTC.

This clonotype was detected only a few times. The V and J genes are TRBV12-3 or TRBV12-4 and TRBJ2-1; TRBD2 aligns across 10 bases. The CDR3 is 16 residues long. V lost 3 bases and J lost 8; bases outside the gene matches: 10. The CDR3 DNA is TGTGCCAGCAGTTTGGGGAGCGGGGGGGCCTTGTATGAGCAGTTCTTC. Its translation is CASSLGSGGALYEQFF.

The chain carries TRBV2 and TRBJ2-7; possibly TRBD1 for D (6 bases). With 5 bases removed from V and 3 bases from J, the gap between germline ends came to 11 bases. Germline-derived CDR1 and CDR2 are SNHLY and FYNNEI. The CDR3 has 13 residues. CDR3 protein: CASSPGTNYEQYF. The CDR3 DNA follows: TGTGCCAGCAGTCCCGGGACAAACTACGAGCAGTACTTC.

The rearrangement uses TRBV29-1 and TRBJ2-1, with 9 positions matching TRBD2. This CDR3 spans 12 amino acids. The trim removed 4 bases at V and 9 bases at J, leaving 4 bases unmatched. Germline CDR1 reads SQVTM; CDR2 reads ANQGSEA. The CDR3 DNA reads TGCAGCGTTGGAGGTAGCGGGGGTGAGCAGTTCTTC. It is translated as CSVGGSGGEQFF.

The genes are TRBV6-5 and TRBJ2-1, with D unclear. The CDR3 contains 13 residues. Deletions cut 2 bases from V and 9 bases from J, with 11 bases between. In germline, CDR1 is MNHEY, CDR2 SVGAGI. The CDR3 DNA reads as TGTGCCAGCAGTTACGCGAGGTGGTCTGAGCAGTTCTTC. This encodes CASSYARWSEQFF.

This clonotype has more than one count but fewer than ten. CDR3 sequence (DNA): TGTGCCAGCAGTACAGGTGGCGGTGAGCAGTTCTTC. Amino acids: CASSTGGGEQFF. V usage is TRBV2 and J usage is TRBJ2-1; weak D call: TRBD1 (5 bases). V dropped 5 bases and J dropped 9 bases, with 11 bases sitting between them. Germline CDR1 is SNHLY and CDR2 is FYNNEI. This CDR3 has 12 amino acids.

The J gene is TRBJ2-1, the V gene TRBV6-1; D remains ambiguous. Trimming removed 4 bases from V and 7 bases from J, with 8 bases in between. The length of the CDR3 is 12 residues. Germline CDR1 is MNHNS and CDR2 is SASEGT. CDR3 protein: CASSAAWNEQFF. CDR3 nucleotides: TGTGCCAGCAGTGCCGCTTGGAATGAGCAGTTCTTC.

This clonotype was counted between two and nine times. The chain combines TRBV6-1 with TRBJ1-3; 8 bases line up with TRBD1. The J segment lost 7 bases and the V segment lost 6 bases, leaving 11 bases of the junction unmatched. Germline V gene data show CDR1 as MNHNS and CDR2 as SASEGT. CDR3 length: 15 residues. As DNA, the CDR3 is TGTGCCAGCAGACCACGGACAGGGTGGGTTAACACCATATATTTT. This gives the protein CASRPRTGWVNTIYF.

Only a few counts were recorded for this clonotype. The genes are TRBV18 and TRBJ2-7; D not resolved. The length of the CDR3 is 14 residues. Germline lookup yields CDR1 KGHSH and CDR2 LQKENI. V lost 3 bases to trimming and J lost 0 bases, with 9 bases between them. The CDR3 DNA sequence: TGTGCCAGCTCACCGTTGTCCAGCTCCTACGAGCAGTACTTC. Translation gives CASSPLSSSYEQYF.

The count of this clonotype is one. The V gene is TRBV5-1, the J gene TRBJ2-5; D tentatively fits TRBD1 or TRBD2 (5 bases each). Germline-derived CDR1 and CDR2 are SGHRS and YFSETQ. Trimming took 3 bases from V and 5 from J, leaving 14 bases between them. The CDR3 spans 14 residues. The CDR3 bases are TGCGCCAGCAGCTCCGGGACCCTCGGGGAGACCCAGTACTTC. It codes for CASSSGTLGETQYF.

This sequence joins TRBV5-1 and TRBJ2-7; 8 bases align to TRBD1. V gave up 4 bases and J gave up 4 bases; unmatched junction bases: 10. The V gene's germline CDR1 is SGHRS and CDR2 YFSETQ. This CDR3 contains 15 residues. This CDR3 reads CASSPQGDSYYEQYV. CDR3 coding DNA: TGCGCCAGCAGCCCACAGGGGGACTCCTATTACGAGCAGTACGTC.

The chain has TRBV4-1 and TRBJ2-1; D not resolved. Germline CDR1 MGHRA, CDR2 YSYEKL. The CDR3 is made up of 16 amino acids. V dropped 0 bases and J dropped 4 bases, with 13 bases sitting between them. The CDR3 DNA sequence: TGCGCCAGCAGCCAAGATCAGACTCTACCGTACAATGAGCAGTTCTTC. As protein: CASSQDQTLPYNEQFF.